This entry lists 6 T cell receptor beta chains sequenced from one sample in a study of response to subunit inactivated influenza vaccine. TCRdb re-derived calls from the RT-PCR reads in MiXCR, one entry per CDR3 protein. The sample consists of more than 450,000 distinct CDR3 sequences, 10% to 15% of them appearing once. The sample here was PBMCs from blood, taken on the day of vaccination. The origin of the receptors is a man aged 45 to 65 who received an inactivated influenza vaccine.

Only a few counts were recorded for this clonotype. This chain joins TRBV7-2 and TRBJ1-5, with TRBD1 identical over 8 bases. Germline CDR1 is SGHTA and CDR2 is FQGNSA. Trimming took 5 bases from V and 7 from J; bases not matched to a gene: 10. The CDR3 runs 15 residues. The CDR3 sequence: CASSPRQGRDQPQHF. The CDR3 nucleotides read TGTGCCAGCAGCCCTCGACAGGGGAGAGACCAGCCCCAGCATTTT.

This clonotype was counted many times. This chain connects TRBV6-1 to TRBJ1-1; no clear D. CDR1 and CDR2 from the germline V gene are MNHNS and SASEGT. V was trimmed by 5 bases and J by 8 bases, leaving 18 bases between them. The CDR3 length is 14 residues. DNA of the CDR3: TGTGCCAGCAGTCAATTCTACCAACCGCTGGAAGCTTTCTTT. Translation: CASSQFYQPLEAFF.

There are a few counts of this clonotype. The CDR3: CASSLGYGAGGPETQYF. The DNA of the CDR3 is TGTGCCAGCAGCTTAGGGTACGGAGCGGGAGGGCCAGAGACCCAGTACTTC. This chain joins TRBV7-2 and TRBJ2-5; 10 bases align to TRBD2. After removal of 1 base from V and 4 bases from J, the junction contained 9 bases not matched to a gene. Germline V gene data show CDR1 as SGHTA and CDR2 as FQGNSA. The length of the CDR3 is 17 residues.

This chain links TRBV2 with TRBJ2-2, with 8 bases identical to TRBD1. The CDR3 loop spans 15 amino acids. The germline CDR1 and CDR2 sequences are SNHLY and FYNNEI. Unmatched junction bases numbered 4, after V lost 6 bases and J lost 1 base. The CDR3 bases are TGTGCCAGCAGATATACAGGGGGGAACACCGGGGAGCTGTTTTTT. Its translation is CASRYTGGNTGELFF.

This clonotype was seen a few times. This sequence joins TRBV5-1 and TRBJ2-6, with D possibly matching TRBD1 (6 bases). This CDR3 region has 18 residues. Looked up from germline, CDR1 is SGHRS and CDR2 is YFSETQ. Trimming left V 0 bases short and J 0 bases short, with 13 bases between. The CDR3 here is CASSLALQGSSGANVLTF. The CDR3 DNA reads as TGCGCCAGCAGCTTGGCCCTTCAGGGGAGCTCTGGGGCCAACGTCCTGACTTTC.

This clonotype came up a few times. The rearrangement uses TRBV11-2 and TRBJ2-7; D is perhaps TRBD1 (6 bases). Deletions cut 4 bases from V and 1 base from J, with 11 bases between. CDR1 is SGHAT, CDR2 FQNNGV, per germline. This CDR3 spans 14 amino acids. The CDR3 here is CASSSEQGSYEQYF. As DNA, the CDR3 is TGTGCCAGCAGCTCTGAACAGGGTTCCTACGAGCAGTACTTC.